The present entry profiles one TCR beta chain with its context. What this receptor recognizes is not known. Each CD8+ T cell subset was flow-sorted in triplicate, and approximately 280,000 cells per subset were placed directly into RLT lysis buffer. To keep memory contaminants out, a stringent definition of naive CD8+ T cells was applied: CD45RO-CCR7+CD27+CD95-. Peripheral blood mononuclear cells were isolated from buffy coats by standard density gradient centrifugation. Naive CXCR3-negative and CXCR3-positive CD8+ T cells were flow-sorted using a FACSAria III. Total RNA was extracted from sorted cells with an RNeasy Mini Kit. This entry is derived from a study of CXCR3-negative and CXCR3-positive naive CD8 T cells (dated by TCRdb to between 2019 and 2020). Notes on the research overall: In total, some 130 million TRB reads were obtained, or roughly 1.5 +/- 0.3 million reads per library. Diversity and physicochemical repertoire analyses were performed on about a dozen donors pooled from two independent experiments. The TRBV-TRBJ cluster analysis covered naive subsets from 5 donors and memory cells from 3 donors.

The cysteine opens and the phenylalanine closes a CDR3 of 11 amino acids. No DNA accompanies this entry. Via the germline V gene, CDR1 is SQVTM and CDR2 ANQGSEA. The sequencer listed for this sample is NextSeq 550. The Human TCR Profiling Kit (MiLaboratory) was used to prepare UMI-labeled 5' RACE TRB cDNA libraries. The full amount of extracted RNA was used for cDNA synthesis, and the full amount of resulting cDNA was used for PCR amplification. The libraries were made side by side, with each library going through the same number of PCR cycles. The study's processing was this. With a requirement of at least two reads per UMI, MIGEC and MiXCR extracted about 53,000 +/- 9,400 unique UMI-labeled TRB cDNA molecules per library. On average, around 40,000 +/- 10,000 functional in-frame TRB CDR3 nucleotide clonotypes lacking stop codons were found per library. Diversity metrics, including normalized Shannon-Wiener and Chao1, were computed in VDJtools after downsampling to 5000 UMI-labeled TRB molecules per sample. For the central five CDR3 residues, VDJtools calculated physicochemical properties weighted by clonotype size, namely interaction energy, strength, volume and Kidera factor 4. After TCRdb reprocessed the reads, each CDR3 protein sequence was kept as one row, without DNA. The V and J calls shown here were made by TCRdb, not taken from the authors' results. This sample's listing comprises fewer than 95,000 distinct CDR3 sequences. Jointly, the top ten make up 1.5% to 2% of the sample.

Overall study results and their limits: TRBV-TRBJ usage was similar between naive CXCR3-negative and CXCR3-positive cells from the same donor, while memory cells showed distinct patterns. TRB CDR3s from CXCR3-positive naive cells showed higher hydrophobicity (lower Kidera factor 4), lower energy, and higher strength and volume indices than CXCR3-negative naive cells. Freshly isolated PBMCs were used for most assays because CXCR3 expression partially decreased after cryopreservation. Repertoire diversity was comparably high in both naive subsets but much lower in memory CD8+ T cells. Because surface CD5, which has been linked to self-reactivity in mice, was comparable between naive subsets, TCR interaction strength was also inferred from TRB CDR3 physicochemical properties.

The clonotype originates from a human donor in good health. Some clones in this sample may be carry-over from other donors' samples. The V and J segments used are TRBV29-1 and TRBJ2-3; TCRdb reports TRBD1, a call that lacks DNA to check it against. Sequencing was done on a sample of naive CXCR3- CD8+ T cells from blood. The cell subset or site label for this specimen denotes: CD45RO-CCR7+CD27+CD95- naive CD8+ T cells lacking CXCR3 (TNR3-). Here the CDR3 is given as CSGKQGNTQYF.